This TCR beta chain comes out of a study of control samples from healthy donors and cancer patients. Germline CDR1 and CDR2: GTSNPN and SVGIG (reference sequence). CDR3 size: 15 residues. V was trimmed by 4 bases and J by 5 bases, leaving 20 bases between them. Profiled with immunoSEQ multiplex PCR; TCRdb holds only in-frame clones, not every one. The repertoire consists of approximately 150,000 clones, with about nine tenths occurring once and the leading ten covering roughly 3.2%. The receptor comes from a man under 40 in good health. The chain has TRBV30 and TRBJ1-2; D is possibly TRBD1 (5 bases). Sequencing was carried out using blood. This CDR3 reads CAWTRAPQGAYGYTF. The CDR3 DNA follows: TGTGCCTGGACCCGGGCGCCCCAGGGTGCGTATGGCTACACCTTC.